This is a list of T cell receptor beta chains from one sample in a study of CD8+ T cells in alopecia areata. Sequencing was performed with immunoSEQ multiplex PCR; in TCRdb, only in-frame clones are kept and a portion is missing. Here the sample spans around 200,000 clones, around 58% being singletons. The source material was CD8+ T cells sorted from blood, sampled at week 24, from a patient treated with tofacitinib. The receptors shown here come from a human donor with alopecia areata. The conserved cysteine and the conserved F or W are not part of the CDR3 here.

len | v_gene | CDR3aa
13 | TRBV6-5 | ASSYSRGLGSPLH
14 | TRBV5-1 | ASSWDRDATNEKLF
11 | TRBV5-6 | ASSPATPDTQY
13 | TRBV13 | ASSLGGTLTQPQH
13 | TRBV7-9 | ASSSGTGELQPQH
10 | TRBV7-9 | ASPQSTGELF
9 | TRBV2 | ASSERDTQY
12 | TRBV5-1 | ASSLTSPRVTQY
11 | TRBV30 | AWSVPLTDTQY
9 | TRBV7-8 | ASSLDYEQY
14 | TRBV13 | ASSSPGIKNTGELF
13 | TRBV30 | AWAPSGGTQETQY
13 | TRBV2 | ASSEGTDSNQPQH
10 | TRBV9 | ASSVVTTEAF
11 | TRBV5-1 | ASSTDSGNTIY
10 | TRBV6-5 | ASSYGQVEAF
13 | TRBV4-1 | ASSQALTGAYEQY
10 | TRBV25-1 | ASSPGTYEQY
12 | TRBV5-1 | ASSISGQGVGYT
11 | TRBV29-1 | SADTAGANEQY
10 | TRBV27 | ASSLTNSPLH
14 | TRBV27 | ASSPSDTVSGNTIY
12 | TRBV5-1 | ASSPRQGGYEQY
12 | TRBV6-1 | ASTGGDSGNTIY
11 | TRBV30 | AYDREISYEQY
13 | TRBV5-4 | ASRGPSGVCYEQF
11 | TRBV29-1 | SWHRVSYNEQF
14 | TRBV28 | ASSLRDRGASYEQY
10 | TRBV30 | AWSEEPTEAF
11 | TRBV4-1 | ASSETGAYEQY
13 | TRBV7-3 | ASSLGPGTDTEAF
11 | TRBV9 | ASSSTPSYEQY
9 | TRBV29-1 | SVVDRNEQF
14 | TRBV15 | ATSGFKGGVDSPLH
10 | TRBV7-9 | ASSLSVDEQF
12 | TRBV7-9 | ASSLGTGGHEQY